The 18 T cell receptor beta chains reported below all come from one sample, sequenced in a study of T cell responses to AZD1222 COVID-19 vaccine. Generated by immunoSEQ multiplex PCR, the TCRdb table keeps only in-frame clones and is missing some. The data contain 90,000 to 150,000 clones, approximately 87% of them singletons. The sequences come from peripheral blood, collected on day 0 of AZD1222 vaccination. These receptors came from an adult in good health.

CDR3 DNA: TGTGCCAGCAGTGCCCCGACTAGCGGGGGCCGGGGTAATACGCAGTATTTT. Encoded protein: CASSAPTSGGRGNTQYF. The chain uses TRBV6-1 and TRBJ2-3; 12 nucleotides match TRBD2. CDR1 MNHNS and CDR2 SASEGT come from the germline V gene. This CDR3 region has 17 residues. With 4 bases clipped from V and 7 bases from J, the junction kept 12 bases outside the gene matches.

The rearrangement links TRBV5-1 to TRBJ2-1; TRBD2 is a possible D gene (6 bases). The V gene's germline CDR1 is SGHRS and CDR2 YFSETQ. The CDR3 extends over 18 amino acids. Trimming took 5 bases from V and 1 from J, leaving 22 bases between them. The CDR3, as DNA: TGCGCCAGCAGGACTAATTGGGGGGATCGTACGTCCTACAATGAGCAGTTCTTC. Protein: CASRTNWGDRTSYNEQFF.

The chain joins TRBV7-9 to TRBJ2-2, with 10 bases matching TRBD2. Unmatched junction bases numbered 3, after V lost 2 bases and J lost 6 bases. Germline assignment: CDR1 SEHNR and CDR2 FQNEAQ (reference sequence). CDR3 size: 15 residues. The chain's CDR3 is CASSLRLAGAGELFF. In nucleotides, the CDR3 is TGTGCCAGCAGCTTACGCCTAGCGGGAGCCGGGGAGCTGTTTTTT. Supplemented by reference TRBV7-9 and TRBJ2-2, the full variable domain reads DTGVSQNPRHKITKRGQNVTFRCDPISEHNRLYWYRQTLGQGPEFLTYFQNEAQLEKSRLLSDRFSAERPKGSFSTLEIQRTEQGDSAMYLCASSLRLAGAGELFFGEGSRLTVL.

Details on this clone: This sample also contains other DNA sequences that code for the same CDR3. The V and J genes are TRBV5-1 and TRBJ1-1, with 7 bases aligning to TRBD1. Trimming removed 4 bases from V and 0 bases from J; junction bases left unmatched: 6. The CDR3 extends over 15 amino acids. Germline CDR1 is SGHRS and CDR2 is YFSETQ. CDR3 nucleotides: TGCGCCAGCAGCCTAAGACAGGGCTTGAACACTGAAGCTTTCTTT. Its translation: CASSLRQGLNTEAFF. Combining the CDR3 with reference TRBV5-1 and TRBJ1-1 gives the whole variable domain KAGVTQTPRYLIKTRGQQVTLSCSPISGHRSVSWYQQTPGQGLQFLFEYFSETQRNKGNFPGRFSGRQFSNSRSEMNVSTLELGDSALYLCASSLRQGLNTEAFFGQGTRLTVV.

This rearrangement joins TRBV30 to TRBJ1-5; TRBD1 might be the D (6 bases). This CDR3 has 15 amino acids. Germline V gene lookup returns CDR1 GTSNPN and CDR2 SVGIG (reference sequence). Between the trimmed V and J ends, which lost 0 bases and 6 bases, there was a span of 15 bases. The CDR3 protein is CAWSVSGTPFQPQHF. DNA for the CDR3: TGTGCCTGGAGTGTATCTGGGACACCATTTCAGCCCCAGCATTTT.

The V gene is TRBV30, the J gene TRBJ1-1, with TRBD1 as a possible D gene (6 bases). The CDR3 covers 11 residues. CDR1 and CDR2 (germline): GTSNPN, SVGIG (reference sequence). The V end lost 2 bases, the J end lost 6 bases, and 7 bases lay between the germline ends. The CDR3 protein is CAWSRGAEAFF. DNA for the CDR3: TGTGCCTGGAGTAGGGGGGCTGAAGCTTTCTTT.

The rearrangement joins TRBV11-2 to TRBJ2-2, with D possibly matching TRBD1 (6 bases). The V gene's germline CDR1 is SGHAT and CDR2 FQNNGV. V lost 6 bases and J 6 bases, leaving 8 bases between the germline ends. The CDR3 is made up of 12 amino acids. The CDR3, as DNA: TGTGCCAGCAGGCGACAGGCCGGGGAGCTGTTTTTT. Translating it yields CASRRQAGELFF.

Many counts were recorded for this clone. The chain employs TRBV11-2 and TRBJ2-2; D unresolved. The V gene's germline CDR1 is SGHAT and CDR2 FQNNGV. The CDR3 runs 14 residues. V was trimmed by 5 bases and J by 2 bases, leaving 9 bases between them. In DNA, the CDR3 is TGTGCCAGCAGCATTACAGATAACACCGGGGAGCTGTTTTTT. Amino acids: CASSITDNTGELFF.

The V call is TRBV19, the J call TRBJ2-7; the match to TRBD2 covers 10 bases. V trimming: 4 bases; J trimming: 3 bases; junction bases outside the gene matches: 6. The CDR3 totals 15 residues. Germline CDR1 and CDR2: LNHDA and SQIVND (reference sequence). The CDR3 loop is CASSTGTSEHYEQYF. CDR3 in DNA: TGTGCCAGTAGTACCGGGACTAGCGAGCACTACGAGCAGTACTTC.

This chain links TRBV27 with TRBJ1-1, with 10 bases that match TRBD1. The CDR3 spans 15 residues. V lost 3 bases to trimming and J lost 0 bases; unmatched junction nucleotides: 1. Germline V lookup: CDR1 MNHEY, CDR2 SMNVEV (reference sequence). The CDR3 bases are TGTGCCAGCAGTTTCGGGACAGGGGTGAACACTGAAGCTTTCTTT. This gives the protein CASSFGTGVNTEAFF.

The rearrangement uses TRBV28 and TRBJ1-1, with D perhaps matching TRBD1 (5 bases). Looked up from germline, CDR1 is MDHEN and CDR2 is SYDVKM. Trimming took 1 base from V and 6 from J, leaving 12 bases between them. CDR3 length: 14 amino acids. The CDR3 DNA reads as TGTGCCAGCAGTTTATATCTCTCAGGGTCTGAAGCTTTCTTT. Translation: CASSLYLSGSEAFF.

The V gene is TRBV24-1, the J gene TRBJ1-1; D is perhaps TRBD1 (6 bases). CDR1 is KGHDR and CDR2 is SFDVKD in the germline V gene. This CDR3 comprises 13 residues. Trimming took off 8 bases at V and 6 bases at J, with 15 bases between the two ends. The CDR3 loop reads CATTLTGTSEAFF. As DNA, the CDR3 is TGTGCCACCACCCTAACAGGGACCTCTGAAGCTTTCTTT.

This clone has just one count. V usage is TRBV19 and J usage is TRBJ1-5; TRBD1 might be the D (5 bases). Trimming left V 7 bases short and J 0 bases short, with 19 bases between. This CDR3 has 17 residues. Germline-derived CDR1 and CDR2 are LNHDA and SQIVND (reference sequence). In nucleotides, the CDR3 is TGTGCCAGTATCTTAGGGGAACAGAGATATAGCAATCAGCCCCAGCATTTT. Its protein product is CASILGEQRYSNQPQHF.

This rearrangement joins TRBV6-5 to TRBJ2-7, with 9 bases lining up with TRBD2. Germline V gene sequence: CDR1 MNHEY, CDR2 SVGAGI. The CDR3 is 16 amino acids. Unmatched junction bases numbered 8, after V lost 0 bases and J lost 5 bases. CDR3 bases: TGTGCCAGCAGTTACTCTTCGGCTAGCGGGATCCACGAGCAGTACTTC. It is translated as CASSYSSASGIHEQYF.

In its sample, this clone was seen once. This rearrangement joins TRBV18 to TRBJ1-4; the D is unclear. V was clipped by 1 base and J by 8 bases, with 11 bases between them. This CDR3 is built from 14 residues. Germline V gene sequence: CDR1 KGHSH, CDR2 LQKENI. The CDR3 loop reads CASSPRAPAEKLFF. CDR3 DNA: TGTGCCAGCTCACCACGGGCCCCGGCAGAAAAACTGTTTTTT.

The chain uses TRBV18 and TRBJ2-2, with D possibly being TRBD1 (5 bases). The CDR3 sequence is 16 residues long. Germline V gene sequence: CDR1 KGHSH, CDR2 LQKENI. V lost 1 base to trimming and J lost 2 bases, with 11 bases between them. The chain's CDR3 is CASSPRKGDNTGELFF. CDR3 coding DNA: TGTGCCAGCTCACCACGGAAAGGGGATAACACCGGGGAGCTGTTTTTT.

The rearrangement joins TRBV19 to TRBJ1-3, with D perhaps matching TRBD1 (5 bases). The CDR3 totals 15 residues. Germline V lookup: CDR1 LNHDA, CDR2 SQIVND (reference sequence). Trimming stripped 4 bases from V and 4 bases from J, with 14 bases between. Written as DNA, the CDR3 is TGTGCCAGTAGTACTCGGGACGGCGGCGGAAACACCATATATTTT. Its translation is CASSTRDGGGNTIYF.

The gene calls are TRBV28 and TRBJ1-2, with TRBD1 identical over 8 bases. The length of the CDR3 is 15 residues. J lost 5 bases, V lost 6 bases, and 11 bases had no gene match. Per germline, CDR1 MDHEN and CDR2 SYDVKM. The CDR3 protein is CASSYGGQGRYGYTF. In DNA form, the CDR3 reads TGTGCCAGCAGCTATGGCGGACAGGGACGTTATGGCTACACCTTC.